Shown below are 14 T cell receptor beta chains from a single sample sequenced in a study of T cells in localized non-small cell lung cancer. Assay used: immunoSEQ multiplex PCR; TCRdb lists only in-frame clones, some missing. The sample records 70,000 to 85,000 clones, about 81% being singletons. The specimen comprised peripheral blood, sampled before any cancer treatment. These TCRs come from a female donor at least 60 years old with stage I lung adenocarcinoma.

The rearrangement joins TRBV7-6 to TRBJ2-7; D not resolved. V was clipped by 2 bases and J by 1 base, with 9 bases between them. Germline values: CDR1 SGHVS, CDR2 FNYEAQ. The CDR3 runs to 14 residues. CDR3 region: CASSLRSGSYEQYF. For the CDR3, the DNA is TGTGCCAGCAGCTTAAGGTCCGGGTCCTACGAGCAGTACTTC.

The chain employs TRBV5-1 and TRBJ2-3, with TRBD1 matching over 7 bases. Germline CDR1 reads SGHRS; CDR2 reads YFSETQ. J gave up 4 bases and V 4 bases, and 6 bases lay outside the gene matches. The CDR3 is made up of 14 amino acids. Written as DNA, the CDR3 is TGCGCCAGCAGCACTCCGACAGGGTCAGATACGCAGTATTTT. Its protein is CASSTPTGSDTQYF.

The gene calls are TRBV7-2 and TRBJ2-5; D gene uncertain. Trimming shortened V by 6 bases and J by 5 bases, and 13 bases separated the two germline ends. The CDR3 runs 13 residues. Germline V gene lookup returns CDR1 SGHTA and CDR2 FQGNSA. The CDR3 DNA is TGTGCCAGCAGTTTTTACGCCTTGGAGACCCAGTACTTC. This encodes CASSFYALETQYF.

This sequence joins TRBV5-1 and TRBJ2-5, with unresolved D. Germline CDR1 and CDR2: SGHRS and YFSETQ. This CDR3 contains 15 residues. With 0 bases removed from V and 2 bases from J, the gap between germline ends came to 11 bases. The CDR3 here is CASSLVTFVQETQYF. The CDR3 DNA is TGCGCCAGCAGCTTGGTTACGTTTGTACAAGAGACCCAGTACTTC. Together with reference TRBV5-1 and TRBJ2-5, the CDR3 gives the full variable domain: KAGVTQTPRYLIKTRGQQVTLSCSPISGHRSVSWYQQTPGQGLQFLFEYFSETQRNKGNFPGRFSGRQFSNSRSEMNVSTLELGDSALYLCASSLVTFVQETQYFGPGTRLLVL.

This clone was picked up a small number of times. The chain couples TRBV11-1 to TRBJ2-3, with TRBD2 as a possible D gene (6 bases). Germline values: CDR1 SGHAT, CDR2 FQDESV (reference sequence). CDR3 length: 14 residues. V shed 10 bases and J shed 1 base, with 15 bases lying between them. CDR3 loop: CATRQLARTDTQYF. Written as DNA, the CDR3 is TGTGCCACCCGCCAGCTAGCGCGCACAGATACGCAGTATTTT.

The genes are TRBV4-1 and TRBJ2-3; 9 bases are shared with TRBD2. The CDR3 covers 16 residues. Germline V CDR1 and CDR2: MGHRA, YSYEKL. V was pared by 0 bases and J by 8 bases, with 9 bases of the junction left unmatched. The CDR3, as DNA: TGCGCCAGCAGCCAAGAGGCTAGCGGGGCTACCGGTACGCAGTATTTT. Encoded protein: CASSQEASGATGTQYF.

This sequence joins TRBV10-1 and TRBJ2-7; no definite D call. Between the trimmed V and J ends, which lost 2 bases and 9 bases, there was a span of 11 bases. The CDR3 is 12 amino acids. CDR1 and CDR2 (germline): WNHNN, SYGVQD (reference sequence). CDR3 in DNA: TGCGCCAGCAGTGAGCCAGACCTAACGCAGTACTTC. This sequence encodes CASSEPDLTQYF.

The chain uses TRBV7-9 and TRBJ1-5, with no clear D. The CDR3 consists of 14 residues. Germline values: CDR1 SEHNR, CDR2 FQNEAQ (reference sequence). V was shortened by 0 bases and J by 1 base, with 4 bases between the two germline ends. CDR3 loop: CASSLAVSNQPQHF. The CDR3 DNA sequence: TGTGCCAGCAGCTTAGCGGTGAGCAATCAGCCCCAGCATTTT.

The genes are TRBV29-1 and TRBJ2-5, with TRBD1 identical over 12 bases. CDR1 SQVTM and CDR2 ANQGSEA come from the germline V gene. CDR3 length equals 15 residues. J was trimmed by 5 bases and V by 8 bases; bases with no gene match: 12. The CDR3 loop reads CSSLGTGGLGETQYF. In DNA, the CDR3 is TGCAGCTCCCTCGGGACAGGGGGCTTGGGGGAGACCCAGTACTTC.

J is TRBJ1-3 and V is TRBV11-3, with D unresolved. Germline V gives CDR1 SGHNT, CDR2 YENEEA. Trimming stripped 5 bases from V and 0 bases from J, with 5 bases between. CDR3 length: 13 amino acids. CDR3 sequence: CASSADSGNTIYF. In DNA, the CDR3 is TGTGCCAGCAGCGCGGACTCTGGAAACACCATATATTTT.

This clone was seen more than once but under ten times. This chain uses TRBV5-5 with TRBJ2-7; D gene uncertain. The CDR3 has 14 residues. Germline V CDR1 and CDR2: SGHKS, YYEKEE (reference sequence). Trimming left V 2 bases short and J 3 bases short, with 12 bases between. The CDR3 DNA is TGTGCCAGCAGCTTCCTGGGTGGGAACTACGAGCAGTACTTC. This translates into CASSFLGGNYEQYF.

CDR3 residues: CASSLQGGYEQYF. Written as DNA, the CDR3 is TGTGCCAGCAGCTTACAGGGTGGCTACGAGCAGTACTTC. The chain carries TRBV5-5 and TRBJ2-7; TRBD1 is a possible D gene (6 bases). Germline assignment: CDR1 SGHKS and CDR2 YYEKEE (reference sequence). V gave up 2 bases and J gave up 3 bases, with 9 bases separating them. This CDR3 spans 13 amino acids.

DNA of the CDR3: TGTGCCAGCAGCTCGGGAGGGGTAATCACAGATACGCAGTATTTT. As protein: CASSSGGVITDTQYF. This chain connects TRBV7-2 to TRBJ2-3; 8 nucleotides match TRBD2. The germline gives CDR1 SGHTA, CDR2 FQGNSA. The V gene end was trimmed by 4 bases and the J gene end by 2 bases; junction bases not matched to a gene: 5. The CDR3 length is 15 residues.

CDR3 in amino acids: CASSDSSGSGNTIYF. CDR3 coding DNA: TGTGCCAGCAGTGATTCTTCGGGGTCTGGAAACACCATATATTTT. J is TRBJ1-3 and V is TRBV6-1; D is unresolved. CDR3 length equals 15 residues. CDR1 and CDR2 (germline): MNHNS, SASEGT. Trimming removed 3 bases at V and 1 base at J, with 10 bases between.